Below, 15 T cell receptor beta chains from the same sample are listed, as sequenced in a study of cytomegalovirus exposure and HLA in healthy donors. The PCR contained 60 Vbeta and 13 Jbeta primers. Profiling relied on immunoSEQ multiplex PCR, and the TCRdb table lists in-frame clones only, not all of them. The data hold under 200,000 clones, with roughly 75% observed a single time. The specimen sequenced was PBMCs. The receptors derive from a woman between 50 and 59 years old in good health and CMV-seropositive.

The rearrangement links TRBV20-1 to TRBJ2-5, with a possible D match to TRBD2 (5 bases). This CDR3 is 11 amino acids long. V lost 6 bases, J lost 5 bases, and 10 bases lay in between. The germline V gene encodes CDR1 DFQATT and CDR2 SNEGSKA (reference sequence). CDR3 nucleotides: TGCAGTGCAGCTAGCTGGGAGACCCAGTACTTC. Translated, it gives CSAASWETQYF.

V and J are TRBV28 and TRBJ2-1; TRBD2 agrees at 8 bases. Trimming cost V 7 bases and J 2 bases; bases outside gene matches: 7. Germline V gives CDR1 MDHEN, CDR2 SYDVKM. This CDR3 comprises 15 residues. In DNA, the CDR3 is TGTGCCAGCACCAGGTCGGGGGGGACCTACAATGAGCAGTTCTTC. Translation gives CASTRSGGTYNEQFF. Based on the CDR3 plus reference TRBV28 and TRBJ2-1, the full variable domain is DVKVTQSSRYLVKRTGEKVFLECVQDMDHENMFWYRQDPGLGLRLIYFSYDVKMKEKGDIPEGYSVSREKKERFSLILESASTNQTSMYLCASTRSGGTYNEQFFGPGTRLTVL.

The chain is built from TRBV29-1 and TRBJ1-1; 9 nucleotides agree with TRBD1. Unmatched junction bases numbered 9, after V lost 6 bases and J lost 1 base. The CDR3 totals 15 residues. Germline values: CDR1 SQVTM, CDR2 ANQGSEA. Here the CDR3 reads CSVRDRDISNTEAFF. The CDR3 coding sequence is TGCAGCGTGCGGGACAGGGACATCTCGAACACTGAAGCTTTCTTT.

The V gene is TRBV5-6, the J gene TRBJ2-2; D unclear. Trimming took off 2 bases at V and 0 bases at J, with 8 bases between the two ends. The CDR3 is 15 amino acids. Germline V CDR1 and CDR2: SGHDT, YYEEEE. The CDR3, as DNA: TGTGCCAGCAGCTTTAGTCCTACGAACACCGGGGAGCTGTTTTTT. Translated: CASSFSPTNTGELFF.

This clone was recorded once. The chain is built from TRBV11-3 and TRBJ2-5; 9 nucleotides align to TRBD2. The J call may be mistaken, given a closer DNA end match to TRBJ2-7. Per the germline V gene, CDR1 is SGHNT and CDR2 is YENEEA. This CDR3 has 14 residues. The chain's CDR3 is CASSRGSGSYEQYF. The CDR3 coding sequence is TGTGCCAGCAGCCGAGGTAGCGGGAGTTACGAGCAGTACTTC.

The chain couples TRBV7-2 to TRBJ2-1; 10 bases are a match to TRBD1. This CDR3 has 13 residues. Trimming took 5 bases from V and 16 from J; bases not matched to a gene: 11. Germline V gene sequence: CDR1 SGHTA, CDR2 FQGNSA. CDR3 coding DNA: TGTGCCAGCAGCCGAGACCCGGGACAGGGGAATTTCTTC. Residues: CASSRDPGQGNFF.

The rearrangement links TRBV7-9 to TRBJ1-2; TRBD1 agrees at 7 bases. After removal of 1 base from V and 1 base from J, the junction contained 15 bases not matched to a gene. This CDR3 comprises 19 residues. Germline V gene sequence: CDR1 SEHNR, CDR2 FQNEAQ (reference sequence). CDR3 residues: CASSLEMRDRDFLNYGYTF. In nucleotides, the CDR3 is TGTGCCAGCAGCTTAGAGATGAGGGACAGAGATTTTCTTAACTATGGCTACACCTTC.

The chain combines TRBV14 with TRBJ2-2; possible D gene TRBD1, 5 bases. Per the germline V gene, CDR1 is SGHDN and CDR2 is FVKESK. Trimming took 0 bases from V and 1 from J, leaving 12 bases between them. The CDR3 is made up of 17 amino acids. The CDR3 here is CASSQDRTRLNTGELFF. As DNA, the CDR3 is TGTGCCAGCAGCCAAGACAGGACAAGACTGAACACCGGGGAGCTGTTTTTT.

CDR3 region: CASSLVQAGDTEAFF. CDR3 DNA sequence: TGCGCCAGCAGCTTGGTTCAGGCAGGGGACACTGAAGCTTTCTTT. The chain links TRBV5-1 to TRBJ1-1; a possible D gene is TRBD1 (6 bases). The CDR3 runs 15 residues. Germline CDR1 and CDR2: SGHRS and YFSETQ. V lost 0 bases and J lost 3, with 12 bases in between.

This clone was counted between two and nine times. This chain connects TRBV10-3 to TRBJ1-2, with D perhaps TRBD1 (6 bases). Germline V gene data show CDR1 as ENHRY and CDR2 as SYGVKD. This CDR3 is built from 17 residues. V was shortened by 0 bases and J by 5 bases, with 19 bases between the two germline ends. The CDR3 loop reads CAISESGGQTSGYGYTF. CDR3 sequence (DNA): TGTGCCATCAGTGAGTCTGGCGGACAGACGTCTGGGTATGGCTACACCTTC.

This chain links TRBV6-1 with TRBJ1-5; tentative D call: TRBD1 (6 bases). The V end lost 6 bases, the J end lost 3 bases, and 12 bases lay between the germline ends. From germline, CDR1 is MNHNS and CDR2 SASEGT. The CDR3 covers 14 residues. For the CDR3, the DNA is TGTGCCAGCAGACCCGGACAGAACAATCAGCCCCAGCATTTT. Translation: CASRPGQNNQPQHF.

The genes are TRBV5-6 and TRBJ2-1, with D perhaps matching TRBD2 (6 bases). CDR1 and CDR2 from the germline V gene are SGHDT and YYEEEE. This CDR3 has 12 amino acids. Trimming shortened V by 7 bases and J by 2 bases, and 7 bases separated the two germline ends. CDR3 protein: CASGRPYNEQFF. The CDR3 DNA is TGTGCCAGCGGGAGGCCCTACAATGAGCAGTTCTTC. Full variable domain (outside the CDR3, taken from reference TRBV5-6 and TRBJ2-1): DAGVTQSPTHLIKTRGQQVTLRCSPKSGHDTVSWYQQALGQGPQFIFQYYEEEERQRGNFPDRFSGHQFPNYSSELNVNALLLGDSALYLCASGRPYNEQFFGPGTRLTVL.

This clone was seen just once. V usage is TRBV6-5 and J usage is TRBJ1-2; TRBD1 might be the D (5 bases). The germline V and J ends were trimmed by 6 bases and 1 base, with 12 bases remaining between them. CDR3 length equals 14 residues. Germline V gene sequence: CDR1 MNHEY, CDR2 SVGAGI. The CDR3: CASSTGRLNYGYTF. Written as DNA, the CDR3 is TGTGCCAGCAGCACAGGACGGCTTAACTATGGCTACACCTTC.

The chain recombines TRBV7-2 with TRBJ1-1; D is ambiguous. V dropped 3 bases and J dropped 7 bases, with 21 bases sitting between them. Germline assignment: CDR1 SGHTA and CDR2 FQGNSA. CDR3 size: 16 residues. The CDR3 DNA follows: TGTGCCAGCAGCTTCCGACCGCGGGCTCGGGCGGGTGAAGCTTTCTTT. It specifies CASSFRPRARAGEAFF.

The rearrangement uses TRBV20-1 and TRBJ2-3; D call uncertain. This CDR3 region has 11 residues. Germline CDR1 reads DFQATT; CDR2 reads SNEGSKA (reference sequence). CDR3 bases: TGCAGCCCGCGCGGCCCAGATACGCAGTATTTT. It translates to CSPRGPDTQYF.